This T cell receptor (beta chain) comes out of a study of blood T cell repertoires in COVID-19. Study-level background: The United States, Italy and Spain supplied acute and convalescent COVID-19 samples. Sources were T cells, B-cell-depleted T cells, or PBMCs; the material itself was cDNA or gDNA.

As processed by the authors: Amplification from reference gene primers served as the basis for estimated nucleated cell counts. Repertoires were generated with immunoSEQ multiplex PCR, while TCRdb's copy carries only in-frame clones and drops some. V and J calls and clone size are those listed in that table; D and trimming were worked out from the DNA. The top ten clones hold about 16% of a sample with 150,000 to 190,000 clones, 80% to 90% of them seen once. The germline gives CDR1 SGHRS, CDR2 YFSETQ. This CDR3 is 13 amino acids long. V lost 0 bases, J lost 3 bases, and 6 bases lay in between. Sequences were obtained from peripheral blood. The V call is TRBV5-1, the J call TRBJ1-2; D unclear. The clonotype comes from a woman between 40 and 55 years old with acute or convalescent COVID-19. In DNA form, the CDR3 reads TGCGCCAGCAGCTTGGACAGCCACTATGGCTACACCTTC. Translating gives CASSLDSHYGYTF.